This TCR beta chain comes out of a study of blood T cells in healthy people across ages. Combining a sample-barcoded 5' primer with a J-beta primer mix, a second PCR ran for 7 to 11 cycles. Using its own MiXCR run on the 5' RACE reads, TCRdb lists one record per CDR3 protein. The data show roughly 800,000 distinct CDR3 sequences, about 62% seen once. This clonotype appeared a single time. Sequenced sample: blood. This receptor was identified in a man under 40 in good health.

The CDR3 nucleotides read TGTGCCAGCAGGAAGGAGATCACCGGCGAAGCTTTCTTT. This translates into CASRKEITGEAFF. The chain uses TRBV12-3 or TRBV12-4 and TRBJ1-1; D is undetermined. Trimming shortened V by 6 bases and J by 8 bases, and 16 bases separated the two germline ends. This CDR3 is 13 amino acids long.